The 8 T cell receptor beta chains below come from one sample, sequenced in a study of blood T cells in healthy people across ages. PCR was performed a second time for about 6 to 11 cycles using a sample-barcoded 5' primer and a J-beta primer mix. TCRdb reprocessed the 5' RACE reads with MiXCR, giving one entry per CDR3 protein. Of hundreds of thousands of distinct CDR3 sequences detected, approximately 35% appear once; the ten largest clones hold around 13%. Sequencing was done on a sample of blood. These receptors were obtained from a young man in good health.

This clonotype showed up just once. The genes are TRBV28 and TRBJ2-7; D is possibly TRBD1 or TRBD2 (5 bases each). The DNA end is a closer match to TRBJ2-5, so the J assignment may be wrong. CDR3 length: 16 amino acids. Germline V CDR1 and CDR2: MDHEN, SYDVKM. In DNA form, the CDR3 reads TGTGCCAGCAATGCCGACAGAGCCTCAGGAGGAGAGACCCAGTACTTC. It specifies CASNADRASGGETQYF.

A word on this clonotype: An end of the junction differs from the germline gene, which may be a read error. The chain is built from TRBV20-1 and TRBJ1-2, with TRBD1 identical over 8 bases. The germline CDR1 and CDR2 sequences are DFQATT and SNEGSKA (reference sequence). This CDR3 has 14 amino acids. Here the CDR3 DNA reads TGCAGTGCTAGAGATGACAGGGGCTACTATGGCCACACCTTC. Its translation is CSARDDRGYYGHTF.

The chain combines TRBV12-3 or TRBV12-4 with TRBJ1-1; 7 bases match TRBD1. Losses at the gene ends were 2 bases for V and 7 bases for J; bases not matched to a gene: 7. The CDR3 extends over 14 amino acids. The CDR3 reads CASSLWTGGIEAFF. The CDR3 bases are TGTGCCAGCAGTTTATGGACAGGCGGGATTGAAGCTTTCTTT.

This clonotype occurred a few times. The chain links TRBV4-3 to TRBJ2-3; D gene ambiguous. The CDR3 contains 16 residues. Trimming stripped 1 base from V and 1 base from J, with 12 bases between. CDR1 is LGHNA and CDR2 is YSLEER in the germline V gene. CDR3 region: CASSQGVTLGTDTQYF. In nucleotides, the CDR3 is TGCGCCAGCAGCCAAGGCGTGACCCTCGGCACAGATACGCAGTATTTT.

The genes are TRBV29-1 and TRBJ2-2; maybe TRBD2 (6 bases). Germline-derived CDR1 and CDR2 are SQVTM and ANQGSEA. This CDR3 has 14 residues. Deletions cut 3 bases from V and 4 bases from J, with 12 bases between. CDR3 sequence: CSVDSGVGTGELFF. In DNA form, the CDR3 reads TGCAGCGTTGACTCGGGGGTTGGCACCGGGGAGCTGTTTTTT.

V is TRBV21-1 and J is TRBJ2-4; no check of the table's D call, TRBD1, against the DNA was made. TRBV21-1 has pseudogene status. This CDR3 has 20 residues. The CDR3 sequence: CASSKATPTSGGKAKNIQYF. CDR3 nucleotide sequence: TGTGCCAGCAGCAAAGCAACCCCAACGTCGGGGGGCAAAGCCAAAAACATTCAGTACTTC.

The chain couples TRBV10-3 to TRBJ2-5, with 7 positions matching TRBD1. The CDR3 covers 15 residues. From germline, CDR1 is ENHRY and CDR2 SYGVKD. Unmatched junction bases numbered 17, after V lost 4 bases and J lost 12 bases. The CDR3 DNA reads as TGTGCCATCAGTGCCGGGGTACAGGGGCCGCCTGAGAAGTACTTC. Protein sequence: CAISAGVQGPPEKYF.

This clonotype was observed a handful of times. The chain carries TRBV9 and TRBJ2-3; TRBD2 agrees at 11 bases. V gave up 0 bases and J gave up 2 bases; unmatched junction bases: 8. The CDR3 has 18 amino acids. Germline CDR1 and CDR2: SGDLS and YYNGEE. CDR3 residues: CASSVATTSGDLTDTQYF. The CDR3 DNA is TGTGCCAGCAGCGTAGCGACGACTAGCGGGGATCTCACAGATACGCAGTATTTT.